Below, one T cell receptor (beta chain) is given with its context. The antigen is not known. The sample originates from a study of PD-1 blockade in classical Hodgkin lymphoma. The table came from immunoSEQ multiplex PCR; TCRdb's copy has only in-frame clones and leaves some out. The table lists 30,000 to 35,000 clones, about four fifths of them singletons. CDR1 and CDR2 from the germline V gene are MNHEY and SMNVEV (reference sequence). CDR3 length equals 16 residues. V was cut by 1 base and J by 2 bases, with 15 bases left in between. Autologous stem cell transplantation was followed by relapse in every patient, and brentuximab vedotin exposure varied. Overall study findings and caveats: Nivolumab initiation under 1 year post-ASCT meant exclusion. Newly diagnosed patients had baseline TCR diversity that was reportedly lower than that of healthy donors.

The receptor comes from a human donor with classical Hodgkin lymphoma. V and J are TRBV27 and TRBJ2-7, with D perhaps TRBD1 (6 bases). The sample was peripheral blood mononuclear cells (PBMCs), taken at baseline. The CDR3 nucleotides are TGTGCCAGCAGTTTATTTGTAGGACAGAGGCCCTACGAGCAGTACTTC. It encodes CASSLFVGQRPYEQYF.